Presented here are 11 T cell receptor beta chains from one specimen sequenced in a study of shared clonotypes between healthy human individuals (dated by TCRdb to 2019 to 2021). The method was the immunoSEQ multiplex PCR assay. Imported from immuneACCESS, the table was reduced by TCRdb to in-frame sequences with V and J called. These copies leave out some clones; in studies compared against another copy, an unresolved V gene accounts for under half, and the cause of the remainder is not known. In this sample the table shows approximately 2,000,000 clones, less than 95% of which occur a single time. More than 0.35% of the sample comes from the top ten. Sequenced material: naive CD4+ T cells from PBMCs. What this sample's cell subset or site label stands for: CD45RA+ positively selected. The receptors were gathered from a man aged 18 to 35 in good health. Some clones in this sample may be carry-over from other donors' samples.

On this clone itself: A read error may be the cause here, since a much bigger clone is one base away. The genes are TRBV25-1 and TRBJ1-2; D uncertain. The CDR3 has 13 amino acids. The germline gives CDR1 MGHDK, CDR2 SYGVNS. Trimming shortened V by 4 bases and J by 1 base, and 7 bases separated the two germline ends. CDR3 DNA: TGTGCCAGCAGTGTCGACTTTAACTATGGCTACACCTTC. This codes for CASSVDFNYGYTF.

The rearrangement uses TRBV6-6 and TRBJ2-3; D may be TRBD2 (6 bases). Trimming removed 6 bases from V and 0 bases from J, with 10 bases in between. CDR1 is MNHNY and CDR2 is SVGAGI in the germline V gene (reference sequence). CDR3 size: 14 residues. CDR3: CASREGGSTDTQYF. In DNA form, the CDR3 reads TGTGCCAGCAGGGAGGGCGGGAGCACAGATACGCAGTATTTT.

CDR3 sequence: CASAGGTGLYEQYF. The CDR3 DNA follows: TGTGCCAGCGCTGGGGGGACAGGACTATACGAGCAGTACTTC. This sequence joins TRBV6-6 and TRBJ2-7, with 8 bases aligning to TRBD1. V lost 8 bases, J lost 4 bases, and 10 bases stayed unmatched. CDR3 length: 14 amino acids. Germline V gene data show CDR1 as MNHNY and CDR2 as SVGAGI (reference sequence).

This clone was counted a single time. This chain joins TRBV18 and TRBJ1-4, with unresolved D. The germline V gene encodes CDR1 KGHSH and CDR2 LQKENI. There are 16 residues in the CDR3. Trimming removed 2 bases from V and 0 bases from J, with 10 bases in between. DNA for the CDR3: TGTGCCAGCTCACCATCCCAACCTGCAACTAATGAAAAACTGTTTTTT. This translates into CASSPSQPATNEKLFF.

The V gene is TRBV19, the J gene TRBJ2-7; D is unresolved. CDR3 length: 12 amino acids. The V gene's germline CDR1 is LNHDA and CDR2 SQIVND (reference sequence). V was pared by 6 bases and J by 1 base, with 7 bases between. The CDR3 here is CASRSYSYEQYF. As DNA, the CDR3 is TGTGCCAGTAGAAGTTATTCCTACGAGCAGTACTTC.

This sequence joins TRBV7-2 and TRBJ1-2, with D possibly TRBD1 on 5 matching bases. Germline assignment: CDR1 SGHTA and CDR2 FQGNSA. The length of the CDR3 is 16 residues. V was clipped by 7 bases and J by 2 bases, with 20 bases between them. Written as DNA, the CDR3 is TGTGCCAGCAACAGGAACCCAGCACCCACGAACTATGGCTACACCTTC. This gives the protein CASNRNPAPTNYGYTF.

V usage is TRBV25-1 and J usage is TRBJ1-2; the D gene is possibly TRBD1 (6 bases). The germline gives CDR1 MGHDK, CDR2 SYGVNS. The CDR3 has 15 residues. The V and J ends lost 5 bases and 4 bases respectively, with 17 bases between them. The CDR3 DNA reads TGTGCCAGCAGTCCACCCAGGGGACGGGCCTATGGCTACACCTTC. Its translation is CASSPPRGRAYGYTF.

This clone was observed a single time. The chain joins TRBV5-1 to TRBJ2-7, with 11 nucleotides matching TRBD2. Germline-derived CDR1 and CDR2 are SGHRS and YFSETQ. There are 15 residues in the CDR3. V dropped 0 bases and J dropped 6; count of bases not matched to a gene: 5. CDR3 sequence (DNA): TGCGCCAGCAGCTTGGACGGCACTAGCGGGGGCGAGCAGTACTTC. Its protein is CASSLDGTSGGEQYF.

As for this clone: Additional DNA sequences in this sample encode the identical CDR3. The rearrangement links TRBV5-4 to TRBJ2-7, with 9 bases fitting TRBD2. CDR3 length: 15 residues. Germline CDR1 is SGHNT and CDR2 is YYREEE (reference sequence). V shed 0 bases, J shed 2 bases, and the junction held 3 bases outside the gene matches. Here the CDR3 DNA reads TGTGCCAGCAGCTTGGCAGCGGGAGGACCCTACGAGCAGTACTTC. This gives the protein CASSLAAGGPYEQYF.

The rearrangement links TRBV5-6 to TRBJ2-2; D unresolved. Germline assignment: CDR1 SGHDT and CDR2 YYEEEE. Trimming pared 2 bases from V and 6 bases from J, leaving 5 bases between. The CDR3 runs 12 residues. Here the CDR3 DNA reads TGTGCCAGCAGCTTAATAGCCGGGGAGCTGTTTTTT. Translating gives CASSLIAGELFF.

Notes on this clone: This CDR3 is also generated by other DNA sequences in the sample. The gene calls are TRBV5-1 and TRBJ1-4; no clear D. Germline V gene sequence: CDR1 SGHRS, CDR2 YFSETQ. Trimming took 0 bases from V and 5 from J, leaving 8 bases between them. The CDR3 runs to 14 residues. CDR3: CASSLGAGNEKLFF. In nucleotides, the CDR3 is TGCGCCAGCAGCTTGGGGGCGGGCAATGAAAAACTGTTTTTT.